These 17 T cell receptor beta chains were sequenced from one sample in a study of T-cell memory formation after mild COVID-19 (TCRdb year 2021). Library generation was performed with 5' RACE. The sequencing machine was an Illumina NovaSeq 6000. Through fastp at Q25 and MiXCR, TCRdb rebuilt clones from the public reads, retaining in-frame beta chains. CDR3 protein sequences are deduplicated, and each keeps its most common genes and DNA. This sample lists roughly 380,000 distinct CDR3 sequences; approximately 27% were detected once. The ten largest make up less than 15% of the sample. Material for sequencing was PBMCs or a T cell subset sorted from them (not recorded which). These receptors came from an adult woman who had mild COVID-19 (a few samples of this study predate the infection). The sample titles of this study are shuffled in the database, so cell type and time point are left out; the donor was told from shared clones.

This chain uses TRBV11-2 with TRBJ2-7; TRBD1 might be the D (6 bases). The ends were cut back, 4 bases at V and 6 bases at J, with 19 bases in the middle. This CDR3 has 15 amino acids. Germline values: CDR1 SGHAT, CDR2 FQNNGV. CDR3 bases: TGTGCCAGCAGCTCCCCCAGATACACAGGGCCCGAGCAGTACTTC. Protein product: CASSSPRYTGPEQYF.

This clonotype was seen more than once but under ten times. The chain joins TRBV7-2 to TRBJ2-3, with TRBD2 matching over 9 bases. The CDR3 has 16 amino acids. Losses at the gene ends were 4 bases for V and 6 bases for J; bases not matched to a gene: 11. In germline, CDR1 is SGHTA, CDR2 FQGNSA. The DNA for the CDR3 is TGTGCCAGCAGCTGGGGGACTAGCCGGAGGGATGATACGCAGTATTTT. Translated, it gives CASSWGTSRRDDTQYF.

Many counts were recorded for this clonotype. The genes are TRBV7-3 and TRBJ2-3, with a tentative D call TRBD2 (5 bases). V was shortened by 5 bases and J by 6 bases, with 9 bases between the two germline ends. The CDR3 consists of 12 residues. Germline V gene sequence: CDR1 SGHTA, CDR2 FQGTGA. The CDR3 DNA reads as TGTGCCAGCAGCCCCGGACTCGATACGCAGTATTTT. Translating it yields CASSPGLDTQYF.

This clonotype turned up a few times. The chain joins TRBV6-1 to TRBJ2-5, with D tentatively TRBD2 (5 bases). The CDR3 totals 11 residues. The V gene's germline CDR1 is MNHNS and CDR2 SASEGT. Trimming pared 3 bases from V and 7 bases from J, leaving 6 bases between. CDR3 DNA: TGTGCCAGCAGTGACGCGGGGACCCAGTACTTC. Its translation: CASSDAGTQYF.

The chain uses TRBV27 and TRBJ2-1; no firm D call. This CDR3 has 13 residues. Deletions cut 3 bases from V and 12 bases from J, with 15 bases between. Looked up from germline, CDR1 is MNHEY and CDR2 is SMNVEV (reference sequence). The CDR3 DNA is TGTGCCAGCAGTTTCTATGTGGGGTACGGGCAGTTCTTC. Protein: CASSFYVGYGQFF.

The chain employs TRBV5-1 and TRBJ1-2; TRBD1 is a possible D gene (6 bases). The germline V and J ends were trimmed by 3 bases and 1 base, with 13 bases remaining between them. The germline gives CDR1 SGHRS, CDR2 YFSETQ. The CDR3 runs to 15 residues. DNA for the CDR3: TGCGCCAGCAGCTATACAGGGACGTTTAACTATGGCTACACCTTC. It translates to CASSYTGTFNYGYTF.

The chain links TRBV9 to TRBJ2-7, with 9 positions matching TRBD1. Trimming removed 7 bases from V and 5 bases from J; junction bases left unmatched: 7. Germline CDR1 SGDLS, CDR2 YYNGEE. This CDR3 has 13 amino acids. CDR3 sequence: CASGGTGLNEQYF. In nucleotides, the CDR3 is TGTGCCAGCGGCGGGACAGGGTTAAACGAGCAGTACTTC.

This clonotype was counted between two and nine times. The chain carries TRBV9 and TRBJ2-1; TRBD1 aligns across 7 bases. With V trimmed by 3 bases and J by 5 bases, 11 bases remained unmatched. This CDR3 spans 16 amino acids. Germline assignment: CDR1 SGDLS and CDR2 YYNGEE. CDR3 region: CASSGGQAIYDNEQFF. CDR3 nucleotides: TGTGCCAGCAGCGGAGGACAGGCCATCTATGACAATGAGCAGTTCTTC.

The CDR3 region is CASSLGGATYEQYF. The CDR3, as DNA: TGTGCCAGCAGCTTGGGCGGTGCGACCTACGAGCAGTACTTC. The chain combines TRBV5-4 with TRBJ2-7; no clear D gene. V lost 0 bases to trimming and J lost 2 bases, with 9 bases between them. The CDR3 is 14 residues long. The germline CDR1 and CDR2 sequences are SGHNT and YYREEE (reference sequence).

The chain carries TRBV4-3 and TRBJ1-2, with 7 bases that match TRBD1. The junction had 8 bases not matched to a gene; V was cut back by 4 bases and J by 6 bases. CDR3 size: 14 residues. Germline V gives CDR1 LGHNA, CDR2 YSLEER. In DNA, the CDR3 is TGCGCCAGCAGCCGAGTGACAGGGAAAAATGGCTACACCTTC. Residues: CASSRVTGKNGYTF.

J is TRBJ2-1 and V is TRBV5-1; 8 bases agree with TRBD2. Germline V gene data show CDR1 as SGHRS and CDR2 as YFSETQ. This CDR3 contains 13 residues. The junction had 2 bases not matched to a gene; V was cut back by 7 bases and J by 2 bases. CDR3 DNA sequence: TGCGCCAGCGAGGGACTAGCCTACAATGAGCAGTTCTTC. Translated: CASEGLAYNEQFF.

This clonotype was detected a few times. The chain couples TRBV7-6 to TRBJ2-1, with TRBD2 identical over 8 bases. The CDR3 contains 15 residues. In germline, CDR1 is SGHVS, CDR2 FNYEAQ. V lost 5 bases, J lost 8 bases, and 11 bases stayed unmatched. The CDR3 sequence: CASSPGLAGYHEQFF. CDR3 nucleotide sequence: TGTGCCAGCAGCCCTGGGTTAGCGGGATATCATGAGCAGTTCTTC.

The V gene is TRBV7-9, the J gene TRBJ2-3; possible D gene TRBD1, 6 bases. Germline lookup yields CDR1 SEHNR and CDR2 FQNEAQ (reference sequence). This CDR3 has 15 amino acids. V was pared by 4 bases and J by 1 base, with 12 bases between. The CDR3 loop reads CASSSRQAGTDTQYF. The CDR3 region has the DNA TGTGCCAGCAGCTCCCGACAGGCGGGCACAGATACGCAGTATTTT.

The rearrangement uses TRBV6-1 and TRBJ2-7, with 10 positions matching TRBD2. The germline V gene has CDR1 MNHNS and CDR2 SASEGT. Trimming took 2 bases from V and 5 from J; bases not matched to a gene: 18. The CDR3 loop spans 19 amino acids. The CDR3 nucleotides read TGTGCCAGCAGTGAACCTTGGCTAGCGGGAGACAGTATTCGGGACGAGCAGTACTTC. Its protein is CASSEPWLAGDSIRDEQYF.

The sample holds a few counts of this clonotype. CDR3 loop: CASSQSGRLTDTQYF. CDR3 bases: TGCGCCAGCAGCCAAAGCGGGAGGCTCACAGATACGCAGTATTTT. The rearrangement uses TRBV4-3 and TRBJ2-3; 9 bases map to TRBD2. CDR1 is LGHNA and CDR2 is YSLEER in the germline V gene. CDR3 size: 15 residues. V dropped 2 bases and J dropped 2; count of bases not matched to a gene: 2.

V and J are TRBV25-1 and TRBJ2-1; a possible D gene is TRBD1 (6 bases). This CDR3 region has 18 residues. Trimming removed 3 bases at V and 4 bases at J, with 22 bases between. The germline V gene encodes CDR1 MGHDK and CDR2 SYGVNS. CDR3 sequence: CASSDVLAGTRAYNEQFF. CDR3 DNA: TGTGCCAGCAGTGACGTCCTCGCCGGGACACGAGCATACAATGAGCAGTTCTTC.

This clonotype was counted between two and nine times. The chain uses TRBV4-1 and TRBJ1-1; D not certain. V lost 2 bases and J 2 bases, leaving 12 bases between the germline ends. The CDR3 has 15 residues. The germline V gene encodes CDR1 MGHRA and CDR2 YSYEKL. CDR3 in amino acids: CASSQRAQVNTEAFF. DNA of the CDR3: TGCGCCAGCAGCCAAAGGGCCCAAGTAAACACTGAAGCTTTCTTT.